What follows are 29 T cell receptor beta chains derived from one specimen sequenced in a study of tumor and adjacent non-tumor tissue in lung cancer (dated by TCRdb to 2016 to 2019). To prepare the library, multiplex PCR was applied. TCRdb names Illumina HiSeq 2500 as the instrument used. TCRbeta libraries were constructed through three rounds of nested PCR with primers (Table S4) according to protocols modified from ARM-PCR. Clones were called with MiXCR by TCRdb after fastp trimmed the public reads at Q25, and only in-frame beta chains were retained. Identical CDR3 protein sequences are pooled into one entry, listed with their most common genes and DNA. The sample records 40,000 to 55,000 distinct CDR3 sequences, about 70% of which are singletons. In total, the top ten clones hold more than 20% of the sample. RNA was extracted from bulk unsorted tissue and checked for quality with a NanoDrop ND-1000 and an Agilent 2100. Normal lung samples were distant non-tumor tissue taken more than 3 cm from the tumor edge.

Specimen: distant non-tumor lung tissue. These receptors came from a woman in her sixties or seventies with non-small cell lung cancer.

About this clonotype: One junction end does not reproduce the germline sequence, and a read error may be involved. The chain joins TRBV12-3 or TRBV12-4 to TRBJ1-4, with 7 bases fitting TRBD1. The CDR3 sequence is 15 residues long. The CDR3 is CASSLRTGAYEKLFF. DNA for the CDR3: TGTGCAAGCAGTTTACGTACAGGGGCCTATGAAAAACTGTTTTTT.

The table lists this clonotype with many counts. The chain combines TRBV30 with TRBJ2-6; D remains ambiguous. CDR3 length: 15 residues. CDR1 and CDR2 (germline): GTSNPN, SVGIG (reference sequence). V was pared by 0 bases and J by 2 bases, with 8 bases between. CDR3 sequence reads: CAWSVEVAGANVLTF. CDR3 bases: TGTGCCTGGAGTGTAGAGGTGGCTGGGGCCAACGTCCTGACTTTC.

Comment on this clonotype: The final CDR3 position lacks the conserved phenylalanine or tryptophan, pointing to a likely read error. The limits of the CDR3 on the DNA are not certain, so only TCRdb's listed CDR3 is given. This sequence joins TRBV4-3 and TRBJ1-2; TRBD1, the table's D call, lacks a check against the DNA. The CDR3 sequence runs 14 residues, both termini included. The germline V gene has CDR1 LGHNA and CDR2 YSLEER. CDR3 residues: CASSQLGLGDGYAS.

As regards this clonotype: A read error may produce the germline difference seen at one junction end. The chain combines TRBV29-1 with TRBJ2-1, with a possible D match to TRBD1 (6 bases). Germline V lookup: CDR1 SQVTM, CDR2 ANQGSEA. This CDR3 has 12 residues. CDR3 loop: CSVGHRVGEQFF. CDR3 DNA: TGCAGTGTTGGTCACAGGGTGGGTGAGCAGTTCTTC.

To note about this clonotype: At one boundary the junction diverges from the germline segment, which might be a read error. DNA for the CDR3: TGTGCCAGCAGTCACTCCGGGACAGGCTTAATAACTGAAGCTTTCTTT. Encoded protein: CASSHSGTGLITEAFF. The V and J genes are TRBV6-2 or TRBV6-3 and TRBJ1-1, with TRBD1 matching 8 bases. Germline V gene sequence: CDR1 MNHEY, CDR2 SVGEGT. The CDR3 spans 16 residues.

V gene TRBV29-1 combines with J gene TRBJ2-3; D is perhaps TRBD2 (5 bases). Trimming took 3 bases from V and 6 from J, leaving 19 bases between them. Germline V gives CDR1 SQVTM, CDR2 ANQGSEA. The CDR3 sequence is 15 residues long. CDR3 residues: CSVDGVEGTEDTQYF. For the CDR3, the DNA is TGCAGCGTTGATGGGGTAGAGGGCACAGAGGATACGCAGTATTTT.

A note on this clonotype: A single base separates this from a much larger clone, so it may be a read error. This rearrangement joins TRBV30 to TRBJ1-1; D may be TRBD1 (5 bases). Trimming removed 0 bases at V and 5 bases at J, with 16 bases between. Looked up from germline, CDR1 is GTSNPN and CDR2 is SVGIG (reference sequence). The CDR3 runs to 15 residues. CDR3 DNA sequence: TGTGCCTGGAGTGTTCGTGTCAGGGCCGTTACTGAAGCTTTCTTT. Amino acid sequence: CAWSVRVRAVTEAFF.

Remarks on this clonotype: Given the absence of the conserved phenylalanine or tryptophan at the CDR3 end, a read error is likely. This chain joins TRBV6-1 and TRBJ2-5, with 13 bases matching TRBD2. The germline V gene has CDR1 MNHNS and CDR2 SASEGT. V was clipped by 2 bases and J by 6 bases; unmatched bases: 6. The CDR3 runs to 16 residues. CDR3: CASSESTSGGAQTQYL. In DNA, the CDR3 is TGTGCCAGCAGTGAATCAACTAGCGGGGGGGCTCAGACCCAGTACCTC.

There are many counts of this clonotype. The chain joins TRBV6-2 or TRBV6-3 to TRBJ2-7, with D possibly called TRBD1 or TRBD2 (5 bases each). This CDR3 region has 16 residues. In germline, CDR1 is MNHEY, CDR2 SVGEGT. Trimming shortened V by 3 bases and J by 3 bases, and 18 bases separated the two germline ends. The CDR3 here is CASSYLAPGPNYEQYF. CDR3 bases: TGTGCCAGCAGTTATCTAGCACCGGGACCAAACTACGAGCAGTACTTC.

Comments on this clonotype: A read error may produce the germline difference seen at one junction end. The gene calls are TRBV11-2 and TRBJ2-7, with unresolved D. This CDR3 comprises 13 residues. Germline CDR1 is SGHAT and CDR2 is FQNNGV. CDR3: CAISSLGLYELYF. The CDR3 DNA follows: TGTGCCATCAGTTCCCTCGGGCTATACGAGCTGTACTTC. Full variable domain (rest looked up from reference TRBV11-2 and TRBJ2-7): EAGVAQSPRYKIIEKRQSVAFWCNPISGHATLYWYQQILGQGPKLLIQFQNNGVVDDSQLPKDRFSAERLKGVDSTLKIQPAKLEDSAVYLCAISSLGLYELYFGPGTRLTVT.

With regard to this clonotype: Without the conserved terminal phenylalanine or tryptophan, this CDR3 likely stems from a read error. The chain carries TRBV10-2 and TRBJ2-1; maybe TRBD1 (7 bases). This CDR3 has 15 residues. CDR1 and CDR2 from the germline V gene are WSHSY and SAAADI. Trimming cost V 6 bases and J 9 bases, with 21 bases left between them. The CDR3 loop reads CASSSSEGASGEQFL. Here the CDR3 DNA reads TGCGCCAGCAGCTCTAGCGAGGGGGCCTCAGGTGAGCAGTTCTTA.

With respect to this clonotype: This CDR3 is missing its conserved last phenylalanine or tryptophan, likely due to a read error. The chain is built from TRBV4-1 and TRBJ2-1, with TRBD2 identical over 16 bases. Germline CDR1 reads MGHRA; CDR2 reads YSYEKL. The CDR3 is 19 amino acids. CDR3 nucleotides: TGCACCAGCAGCCATCCGGGACTAGCGGGAGGGCCCGGGAAGAATGAGCAGTTCCTC. It encodes CTSSHPGLAGGPGKNEQFL.

The chain is built from TRBV6-1 and TRBJ2-7, with a possible D match to TRBD1 (6 bases). Deletions cut 8 bases from V and 2 bases from J, with 19 bases between. Germline CDR1 reads MNHNS; CDR2 reads SASEGT. This CDR3 is 15 amino acids long. The CDR3 nucleotides are TGTGCCAGCTACATCTCACAGGGTATCGCCTACGAGCAGTACTTC. Its translation: CASYISQGIAYEQYF.

The chain uses TRBV5-6 and TRBJ2-7, with D maybe TRBD1 (6 bases). The length of the CDR3 is 15 residues. Germline assignment: CDR1 SGHDT and CDR2 YYEEEE. V gave up 4 bases and J gave up 4 bases, with 18 bases separating them. As DNA, the CDR3 is TGTGCCAGCAGCATTGGACAGACCAGCACTTACGAGCAGTACTTC. This translates into CASSIGQTSTYEQYF. Filled out from reference TRBV5-6 and TRBJ2-7, the complete variable domain reads DAGVTQSPTHLIKTRGQQVTLRCSPKSGHDTVSWYQQALGQGPQFIFQYYEEEERQRGNFPDRFSGHQFPNYSSELNVNALLLGDSALYLCASSIGQTSTYEQYFGPGTRLTVT.

Note on this clonotype: Germline and junction disagree at one end, which may indicate a read error. The rearrangement links TRBV12-3 or TRBV12-4 to TRBJ2-5, with D possibly being TRBD2 (7 bases). CDR3 length equals 13 residues. CDR3 region: CVSNWGGHKTQYF. The CDR3 DNA follows: TGTGTCAGCAACTGGGGGGGGCACAAGACCCAGTACTTC.

Within the sample, this clonotype is medium-sized (0.01 to 0.1%). This chain's CDR3 is CASSQDGSYNEQFF. CDR3 bases: TGTGCCAGCAGCCAAGACGGATCCTACAATGAGCAGTTCTTC. The chain employs TRBV4-2 and TRBJ2-1; D gene unclear. This CDR3 region has 14 residues. Trimming took 0 bases from V and 1 from J, leaving 4 bases between them. Germline CDR1 reads LGHNA; CDR2 reads YNFKEQ.

This clonotype was counted ten times or more. The rearrangement joins TRBV30 to TRBJ2-3; 7 bases match TRBD1. Germline loops: CDR1 GTSNPN, CDR2 SVGIG (reference sequence). The CDR3 extends over 14 amino acids. The CDR3 loop reads CACDSRGFADTQYF. The CDR3, as DNA: TGTGCATGCGATAGCAGGGGGTTCGCAGATACGCAGTATTTT. Combining the CDR3 with reference TRBV30 and TRBJ2-3 gives the whole variable domain SQTIHQWPATLVQPVGSPLSLECTVEGTSNPNLYWYRQAAGRGLQLLFYSVGIGQISSEVPQNLSASRPQDRQFILSSKKLLLSDSGFYLCACDSRGFADTQYFGPGTRLTVL.

V and J are TRBV20-1 and TRBJ1-1, with D unresolved. With 2 bases removed from V and 6 bases from J, the gap between germline ends came to 7 bases. Germline V gene lookup returns CDR1 DFQATT and CDR2 SNEGSKA (reference sequence). The CDR3 extends over 11 amino acids. CDR3 amino acids: CSARTRAEAFF. CDR3 nucleotides: TGCAGTGCTAGAACAAGGGCTGAAGCTTTCTTT.

As for this clonotype: The junction departs from the called germline gene at one end, perhaps through a read error. The chain recombines TRBV5-6 with TRBJ2-1; D is ambiguous. This CDR3 has 11 amino acids. Germline CDR1 is SGHDT and CDR2 is YYEEEE. CDR3 region: CASIRYNEQYF. The CDR3 DNA sequence: TGTGCCAGCATCCGATACAATGAGCAATACTTC.

With regard to this clonotype: Mismatch with germline at one junction end may stem from a read error. The rearrangement uses TRBV20-1 and TRBJ2-1; TRBD2 matches at 12 bases. Germline V CDR1 and CDR2: DFQATT, SNEGSKA (reference sequence). CDR3 size: 13 residues. The CDR3 reads CSAGLAGYNEQLF. CDR3 coding DNA: TGCAGTGCCGGACTAGCGGGATACAATGAGCAGCTCTTC.

In regard to this clonotype: One end of the junction does not line up with germline, which may come from a read error. The J gene is TRBJ2-3, the V gene TRBV11-2, with D uncertain. The germline V gene encodes CDR1 SGHAT and CDR2 FQNNGV. CDR3 size: 14 residues. This CDR3 reads CTSSSDLVTDTLYF. The CDR3 DNA sequence: TGTACCAGCAGCTCAGATCTGGTAACAGATACGCTGTATTTT.

Details on this clonotype: Since no conserved phenylalanine or tryptophan closes the CDR3, a read error is the likely cause. This chain uses TRBV4-3 with TRBJ1-1; D is unclear. The germline V gene encodes CDR1 LGHNA and CDR2 YSLEER. Trimming left V 1 base short and J 1 base short, with 10 bases between. The length of the CDR3 is 15 residues. DNA of the CDR3: TGCGCCAGCAGCCAAGTCGCAAGGGAGAACACTGAAGCTTTCCTT. Its translation: CASSQVARENTEAFL.

Of note for this clonotype: No conserved phenylalanine or tryptophan ends this CDR3, so it is likely a read error. The chain is built from TRBV11-2 and TRBJ2-7, with TRBD1 matching over 9 bases. This CDR3 is 15 amino acids long. The V gene's germline CDR1 is SGHAT and CDR2 FQNNGV. CDR3 coding DNA: TGTGCCAACAGCTCGGGGACAGGGTCCTTTCACGAGCAGTACCTC. Its protein product is CANSSGTGSFHEQYL.

On this clonotype: The CDR3 ends on some other residue instead of the conserved phenylalanine or tryptophan, so this is likely a read error. No DNA is shown, since the ends of the CDR3 on it are uncertain; the CDR3 is the one TCRdb lists. The CDR3 protein is CASSLETGWKSPLYY. This rearrangement joins TRBV11-2 to TRBJ1-6; TRBD1, the table's D call, lacks a check against the DNA. The CDR3 length equals 15 residues, ends included. Germline V CDR1 and CDR2: SGHAT, FQNNGV.

As regards this clonotype: At one end the junction does not follow the germline gene, possibly because of a read error. V gene TRBV10-3 combines with J gene TRBJ2-1; D may be TRBD2 (5 bases). Germline-derived CDR1 and CDR2 are ENHRY and SYGVKD. The CDR3 length is 15 residues. The chain's CDR3 is CATSDQRTVFNEQFF. The CDR3 DNA sequence: TGTGCCACCAGTGATCAGCGGACCGTCTTCAATGAGCAGTTCTTC.

A word on this clonotype: As the CDR3 is not closed by the conserved phenylalanine or tryptophan, this likely results from a read error. The CDR3 DNA reads TGTGCCAGCAGGGACGGACAGGCCCTGTGCCAAGAGACCCAGTACCTC. Translation gives CASRDGQALCQETQYL. The chain is built from TRBV12-3 or TRBV12-4 and TRBJ2-5; 7 nucleotides align to TRBD1. This CDR3 region has 16 residues. V was clipped by 6 bases and J by 1 base; unmatched bases: 11.

Note on this clonotype: The junction departs from germline at one end; a sequencing error may be responsible. This rearrangement joins TRBV6-6 to TRBJ2-7; TRBD2 is a possible D gene (6 bases). Per the germline V gene, CDR1 is MNHNY and CDR2 is SVGAGI (reference sequence). The CDR3 spans 13 residues. The CDR3 loop is CASSSGSSHEHYF. CDR3 DNA sequence: TGTGCCAGCAGTTCCGGGAGTAGCCACGAGCACTACTTC.

As to this clonotype: Being one base from a much bigger clone, this may be a read error. The V gene is TRBV20-1, the J gene TRBJ1-2; D call uncertain. The ends were cut back, 7 bases at V and 6 bases at J, with 15 bases in the middle. Germline lookup yields CDR1 DFQATT and CDR2 SNEGSKA (reference sequence). The CDR3 has 12 residues. In DNA, the CDR3 is TGCAGTGTTACGAGGAGGACGGATGGCTACACCTTC. Its translation: CSVTRRTDGYTF.

This chain links TRBV28 with TRBJ2-5; the match to TRBD1 covers 8 bases. The J segment lost 4 bases and the V segment lost 7 bases, leaving 11 bases of the junction unmatched. This CDR3 comprises 15 residues. Germline CDR1 reads MDHEN; CDR2 reads SYDVKM. The CDR3 DNA is TGTGCCAGCAATTGGGACAGGACTATTAGAGAGACCCAGTACTTC. Amino acids: CASNWDRTIRETQYF.